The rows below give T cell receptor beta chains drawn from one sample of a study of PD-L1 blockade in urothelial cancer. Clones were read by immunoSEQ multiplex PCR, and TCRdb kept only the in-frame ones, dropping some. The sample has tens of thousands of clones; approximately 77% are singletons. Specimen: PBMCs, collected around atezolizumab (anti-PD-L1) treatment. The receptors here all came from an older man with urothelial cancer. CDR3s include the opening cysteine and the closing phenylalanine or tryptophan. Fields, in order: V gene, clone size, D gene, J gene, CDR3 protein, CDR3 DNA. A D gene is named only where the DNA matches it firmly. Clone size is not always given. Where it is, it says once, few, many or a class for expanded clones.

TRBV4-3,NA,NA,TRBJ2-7,CASSQDRQGYEQYF,TGCGCCAGCAGCCAAGATCGCCAGGGGTACGAGCAGTACTTC
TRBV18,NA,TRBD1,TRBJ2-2,CASSPRTGNTGELFF,TGTGCCAGCTCACCTAGGACAGGCAACACCGGGGAGCTGTTTTTT
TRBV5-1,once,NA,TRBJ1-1,CASSLGAGKGEAFF,TGCGCCAGCAGCTTGGGGGCAGGGAAAGGTGAAGCTTTCTTT
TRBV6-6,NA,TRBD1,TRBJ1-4,CASSGQGNEKLFF,TGTGCCAGCTCGGGACAGGGTAATGAAAAACTGTTTTTT
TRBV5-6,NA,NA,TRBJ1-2,CASSLPSGDGYTF,TGTGCCAGCAGCTTACCGAGTGGAGACGGCTACACCTTC
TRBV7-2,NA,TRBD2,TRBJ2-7,CASSLIAGGPAYEQYF,TGTGCCAGCAGCTTAATAGCGGGAGGGCCCGCGTACGAGCAGTACTTC
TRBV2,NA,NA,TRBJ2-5,CASVKRGRGQETQYF,TGTGCCAGCGTCAAACGGGGCAGGGGCCAAGAGACCCAGTACTTC
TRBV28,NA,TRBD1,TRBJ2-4,CASSLDRGSGIQYF,TGTGCCAGCAGTTTGGACAGGGGCTCTGGCATTCAGTACTTC
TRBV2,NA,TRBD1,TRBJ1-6,CASSPRGQGTSPLHF,TGTGCCAGCAGTCCAAGGGGACAGGGTACTTCACCCCTCCACTTT
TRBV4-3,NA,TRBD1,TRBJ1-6,CASSLDGQGANSPLHF,TGCGCCAGCAGCCTGGATGGACAGGGTGCAAATTCACCCCTCCACTTT
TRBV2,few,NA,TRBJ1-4,CASSDYQTATNEKLFF,TGTGCCAGCAGTGACTACCAGACAGCAACTAATGAAAAACTGTTTTTT
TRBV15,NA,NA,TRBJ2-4,CATSRTAALAKNIQYF,TGTGCCACCAGCAGGACGGCGGCACTAGCCAAAAACATTCAGTACTTC
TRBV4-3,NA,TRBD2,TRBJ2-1,CASSQGLAGANEQFF,TGCGCCAGCAGCCAGGGACTAGCGGGAGCGAATGAGCAGTTCTTC
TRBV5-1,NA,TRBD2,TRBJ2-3,CASSLWPGAGGLTDTQYF,TGCGCCAGCAGCTTGTGGCCGGGTGCGGGGGGGCTGACAGATACGCAGTATTTT
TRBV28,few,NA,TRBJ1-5,CASSLLNQPQHF,TGTGCCAGCAGTTTACTTAATCAGCCCCAGCATTTT
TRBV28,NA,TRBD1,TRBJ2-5,CASSSTGIQETQYF,TGTGCCAGCAGTTCGACAGGGATCCAAGAGACCCAGTACTTC
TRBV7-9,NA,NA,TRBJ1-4,CASSLDVPYTNEKLFF,TGTGCCAGCAGCTTAGATGTCCCCTATACTAATGAAAAACTGTTTTTT
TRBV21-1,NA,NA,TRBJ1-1,CASPKTQDLYTEAFF,TGTGCCAGCCCTAAAACACAGGACCTTTACACTGAAGCTTTCTTT
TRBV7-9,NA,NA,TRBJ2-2,CASSPEARISTGELFF,TGTGCCAGCAGCCCAGAGGCTAGAATCTCCACCGGGGAGCTGTTTTTT
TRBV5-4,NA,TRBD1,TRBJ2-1,CASTYLYGQGGLFF,TGTGCCAGCACCTACTTATACGGACAGGGAGGTTTGTTCTTC
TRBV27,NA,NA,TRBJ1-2,CASSAPNLYGYTF,TGTGCCAGCAGTGCGCCCAACCTCTATGGCTACACCTTC
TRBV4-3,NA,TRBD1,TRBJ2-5,CASSPGTGWDETQYF,TGCGCCAGCAGCCCCGGGACAGGCTGGGATGAGACCCAGTACTTC
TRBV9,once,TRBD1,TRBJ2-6,CASSPTGQGSGANVLTF,TGTGCCAGCAGCCCTACGGGACAGGGGTCTGGGGCCAACGTCCTGACTTTC
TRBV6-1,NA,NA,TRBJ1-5,CATERGHSNQPQHF,TGTGCCACCGAGAGGGGACATAGCAATCAGCCCCAGCATTTT
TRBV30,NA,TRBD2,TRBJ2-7,CAWRVSGRDEQYF,TGTGCCTGGAGGGTTAGCGGGAGGGACGAGCAGTACTTC
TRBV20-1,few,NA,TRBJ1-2,CSASANYGYTF,TGCAGTGCTAGCGCTAACTATGGCTACACCTTC
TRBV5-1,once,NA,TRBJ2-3,CASRHREKSTDTQYF,TGCGCCAGCAGACACAGGGAAAAGAGCACAGATACGCAGTATTTT
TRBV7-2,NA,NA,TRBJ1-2,CASSFRRAYYGYTF,TGTGCCAGCAGCTTTCGGCGGGCCTACTATGGCTACACCTTC
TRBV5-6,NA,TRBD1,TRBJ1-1,CASSLGDRNTEAFF,TGTGCCAGCAGCTTGGGGGACAGAAACACTGAAGCTTTCTTT
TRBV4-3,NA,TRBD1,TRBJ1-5,CASSQVWDRGDYSNQPQHF,TGCGCCAGCAGCCAAGTGTGGGACAGGGGAGATTATAGCAATCAGCCCCAACATTTT